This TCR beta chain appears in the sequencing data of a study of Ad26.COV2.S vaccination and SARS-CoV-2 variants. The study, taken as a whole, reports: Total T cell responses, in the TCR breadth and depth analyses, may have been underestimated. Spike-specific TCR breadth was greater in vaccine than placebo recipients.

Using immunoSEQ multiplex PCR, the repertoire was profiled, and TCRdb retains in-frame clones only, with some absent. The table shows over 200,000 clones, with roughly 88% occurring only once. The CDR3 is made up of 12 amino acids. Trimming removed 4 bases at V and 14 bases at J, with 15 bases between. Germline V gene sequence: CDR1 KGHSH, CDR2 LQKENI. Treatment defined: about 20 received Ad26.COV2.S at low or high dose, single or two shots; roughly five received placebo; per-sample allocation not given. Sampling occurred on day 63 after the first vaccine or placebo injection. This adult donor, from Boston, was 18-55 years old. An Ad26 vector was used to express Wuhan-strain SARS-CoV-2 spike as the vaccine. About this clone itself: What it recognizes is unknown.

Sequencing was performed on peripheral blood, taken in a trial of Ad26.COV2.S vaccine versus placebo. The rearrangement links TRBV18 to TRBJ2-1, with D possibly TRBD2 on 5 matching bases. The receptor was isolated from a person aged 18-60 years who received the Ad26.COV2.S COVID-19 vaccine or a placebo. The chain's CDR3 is CASSRPGNGEFF. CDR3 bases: TGTGCCAGCTCACGGCCGGGGAATGGGGAGTTCTTC.